Each of the 32 T cell receptor beta chains below was sequenced from the same sample in a study of post-analysis software for immune sequencing data. General study results and limits: Patients used four to six TRBV segments, including TRBV5-6, TRBV5-1 and TRBV20-1, more often than controls.

These receptors lack a known antigen. Incorporated into the TCR beta cDNA libraries were unique molecular identifiers, which served to reduce PCR and sequencing biases. One entry per CDR3 protein results from TCRdb running MiXCR on the PCR reads. This table holds 750,000 to 950,000 distinct CDR3 sequences, 35% to 55% found once. The sample was blood. These receptors were collected from a girl aged 5 to 17 with multiple sclerosis.

This chain joins TRBV9 and TRBJ2-3; tentatively, D is TRBD2 (5 bases). The germline V gene has CDR1 SGDLS and CDR2 YYNGEE. CDR3 length: 15 amino acids. Trimming took off 0 bases at V and 0 bases at J, with 8 bases between the two ends. The CDR3 region is CASSVGGPSTDTQYF. CDR3 DNA: TGTGCCAGCAGCGTAGGCGGGCCCAGCACAGATACGCAGTATTTT.

To note about this clonotype: A much more abundant neighbour one base away suggests this may be a read error. The V gene is TRBV2, the J gene TRBJ2-5; D is possibly TRBD1 or TRBD2 (5 bases each). The V and J ends lost 5 bases and 5 bases respectively, with 12 bases between them. CDR1 is SNHLY and CDR2 is FYNNEI in the germline V gene. CDR3 length: 13 amino acids. The CDR3 DNA is TGTGCCAGCAGTAGAGGGACGTGGGAGACCCAGTACTTC. Translation: CASSRGTWETQYF.

The chain links TRBV7-9 to TRBJ2-1; 7 bases line up with TRBD1. This CDR3 spans 17 amino acids. The V segment lost 1 base and the J segment 3 bases; nucleotides outside the gene matches: 9. Germline assignment: CDR1 SEHNR and CDR2 FQNEAQ (reference sequence). This CDR3 is CASSLGQGAWVYNEQFF. The CDR3 DNA reads as TGTGCCAGCAGCTTAGGACAGGGCGCTTGGGTCTACAATGAGCAGTTCTTC. The full variable domain, completed using reference TRBV7-9 and TRBJ2-1, is DTGVSQNPRHKITKRGQNVTFRCDPISEHNRLYWYRQTLGQGPEFLTYFQNEAQLEKSRLLSDRFSAERPKGSFSTLEIQRTEQGDSAMYLCASSLGQGAWVYNEQFFGPGTRLTVL.

The chain employs TRBV10-3 and TRBJ2-1; D not resolved. V was cut by 2 bases and J by 2 bases, with 10 bases left in between. The CDR3 runs to 15 residues. From germline, CDR1 is ENHRY and CDR2 SYGVKD. As DNA, the CDR3 is TGTGCCATCAGTGAGGCAGAAACCCCCTACAATGAGCAGTTCTTC. Translating gives CAISEAETPYNEQFF.

J is TRBJ2-1 and V is TRBV12-3 or TRBV12-4, with 14 positions matching TRBD2. This CDR3 has 17 residues. The junction had 5 bases not matched to a gene; V was cut back by 4 bases and J by 3 bases. The CDR3 DNA is TGTGCCAGCAGTTCCGGGACTAGCGGGAGCGTCTACAATGAGCAGTTCTTC. It specifies CASSSGTSGSVYNEQFF.

This clonotype was counted a few times. The rearrangement uses TRBV12-3 or TRBV12-4 and TRBJ2-1, with D perhaps assigned TRBD1 or TRBD2 (6 bases each). V lost 7 bases and J lost 7, with 26 bases in between. The CDR3 is made up of 17 amino acids. The CDR3 reads CASILVGGQGPINEQFF. The DNA for the CDR3 is TGTGCCAGCATCCTTGTAGGGGGGCAGGGGCCAATTAATGAGCAGTTCTTC.

The CDR3 bases are TGTGCCAGCAGCTTAGGGACGGGACCCTACTCCTACGAGCAGTACTTC. This translates into CASSLGTGPYSYEQYF. The V gene is TRBV7-2, the J gene TRBJ2-7, with D possibly being TRBD1 or TRBD2 (5 bases each). Germline assignment: CDR1 SGHTA and CDR2 FQGNSA. The CDR3 runs 16 residues. Between the trimmed V and J ends, which lost 1 base and 0 bases, there was a span of 13 bases. The entire variable domain, with the rest obtained from reference TRBV7-2 and TRBJ2-7, is as follows: GAGVSQSPSNKVTEKGKDVELRCDPISGHTALYWYRQSLGQGLEFLIYFQGNSAPDKSGLPSDRFSAERTGGSVSTLTIQRTQQEDSAVYLCASSLGTGPYSYEQYFGPGTRLTVT.

The chain employs TRBV12-3 or TRBV12-4 and TRBJ2-3, with TRBD1 identical over 9 bases. Trimming at V came to 7 bases and at J to 2 bases, leaving 10 bases not matched to a gene. The CDR3 runs 16 residues. DNA for the CDR3: TGTGCCAGCACCCTCGTGGGGGACAGGGACACAGATACGCAGTATTTT. It codes for CASTLVGDRDTDTQYF.

This chain uses TRBV7-2 with TRBJ2-1; 9 nucleotides line up with TRBD2. With V trimmed by 4 bases and J by 14 bases, 6 bases remained unmatched. The CDR3 loop spans 12 amino acids. CDR1 and CDR2 from the germline V gene are SGHTA and FQGNSA. DNA for the CDR3: TGTGCCAGCAGCTCAATAGCGGGAGCTAAGTTCTTC. Residues: CASSSIAGAKFF.

The chain couples TRBV9 to TRBJ1-2; 7 bases fit TRBD1. The CDR3 contains 15 residues. With V trimmed by 3 bases and J by 4 bases, 9 bases remained unmatched. The germline CDR1 and CDR2 sequences are SGDLS and YYNGEE. The CDR3 DNA sequence: TGTGCCAGCAGCGCCGACGGGACAGCTCTCTATGGCTACACCTTC. The encoded protein is CASSADGTALYGYTF.

This clonotype was observed a few times. Written as DNA, the CDR3 is TGTGCCAGCAGCTCGGGACAGCAAAGCTCCTACGAGCAGTACTTC. This codes for CASSSGQQSSYEQYF. The V call is TRBV7-9, the J call TRBJ2-7; 7 nucleotides match TRBD1. This CDR3 has 15 amino acids. Germline CDR1 SEHNR, CDR2 FQNEAQ (reference sequence). V lost 4 bases, J lost 0 bases, and 6 bases stayed unmatched.

This chain links TRBV7-9 with TRBJ2-3, with unresolved D. CDR3 length: 14 amino acids. Germline CDR1 and CDR2: SEHNR and FQNEAQ (reference sequence). V lost 0 bases and J lost 2, with 6 bases in between. CDR3 sequence: CASSLAVATDTQYF. CDR3 DNA sequence: TGTGCCAGCAGCTTAGCGGTAGCCACAGATACGCAGTATTTT.

V usage is TRBV20-1 and J usage is TRBJ2-7; 14 nucleotides line up with TRBD2. The CDR3 sequence is 17 residues long. Germline V gives CDR1 DFQATT, CDR2 SNEGSKA (reference sequence). Unmatched junction bases numbered 14, after V lost 8 bases and J lost 2 bases. The CDR3: CSQKPGLAGVSAYEQYF. The CDR3 DNA sequence: TGCAGTCAAAAGCCGGGACTAGCGGGAGTATCTGCCTACGAGCAGTACTTC.

The genes are TRBV20-1 and TRBJ2-4; no clear D. V was cut by 3 bases and J by 5 bases, with 17 bases left in between. CDR1 DFQATT and CDR2 SNEGSKA come from the germline V gene (reference sequence). CDR3 length: 15 amino acids. CDR3 in amino acids: CSASGALVGQNIQYF. The DNA of the CDR3 is TGCAGTGCTAGTGGAGCCTTGGTGGGTCAAAACATTCAGTACTTC.

The gene calls are TRBV7-3 and TRBJ2-3, with 7 bases fitting TRBD2. Germline V CDR1 and CDR2: SGHTA, FQGTGA. This CDR3 region has 16 residues. V trimming: 3 bases; J trimming: 4 bases; junction bases outside the gene matches: 10. CDR3 bases: TGTGCCAGCAGCTTCGGTGCGGCGGGAGTCTCAGATACGCAGTATTTT. Its protein is CASSFGAAGVSDTQYF.

This sequence joins TRBV12-3 or TRBV12-4 and TRBJ2-7; no reliable D call. The CDR3 contains 15 residues. V was pared by 6 bases and J by 0 bases, with 15 bases between. Here the CDR3 DNA reads TGTGCCAGCAGCACACAGACAACGAGCTCCTACGAGCAGTACTTC. Translating it yields CASSTQTTSSYEQYF.

The chain employs TRBV27 and TRBJ1-1; D possibly corresponds to TRBD1 (6 bases). The germline V gene encodes CDR1 MNHEY and CDR2 SMNVEV (reference sequence). Deletions cut 6 bases from V and 5 bases from J, with 22 bases between. There are 16 residues in the CDR3. CDR3 residues: CASRPQGGGQGTEAFF. The CDR3 DNA sequence: TGTGCCAGCAGACCCCAAGGGGGGGGGCAAGGGACTGAAGCTTTCTTT.

This chain uses TRBV9 with TRBJ1-2, with a weak D call TRBD1 (5 bases). This CDR3 has 15 residues. The V gene lost 0 bases and the J gene lost 0 bases, with 9 bases spanning the gap. Germline loops: CDR1 SGDLS, CDR2 YYNGEE. CDR3 protein: CASSVGDGTNYGYTF. Here the CDR3 DNA reads TGTGCCAGCAGCGTAGGGGACGGAACTAACTATGGCTACACCTTC.

The J gene is TRBJ1-2, the V gene TRBV7-9, with D possibly being TRBD1 (5 bases). Trimming cost V 5 bases and J 6 bases, with 13 bases left between them. Germline CDR1 reads SEHNR; CDR2 reads FQNEAQ (reference sequence). This CDR3 comprises 13 residues. CDR3 in amino acids: CASSELRDDGYTF. The DNA for the CDR3 is TGTGCCAGCAGCGAACTCAGGGATGATGGCTACACCTTC. The full variable domain, its missing parts supplied by reference TRBV7-9 and TRBJ1-2, is DTGVSQNPRHKITKRGQNVTFRCDPISEHNRLYWYRQTLGQGPEFLTYFQNEAQLEKSRLLSDRFSAERPKGSFSTLEIQRTEQGDSAMYLCASSELRDDGYTFGSGTRLTVV.

The V and J genes are TRBV7-2 and TRBJ1-2; 9 bases line up with TRBD1. The CDR3 is made up of 13 amino acids. V lost 1 base to trimming and J lost 12 bases; unmatched junction nucleotides: 6. Looked up from germline, CDR1 is SGHTA and CDR2 is FQGNSA. The CDR3 nucleotides read TGTGCCAGCAGCTTAGAACGGGACAGGGTCGACACCTTC. Amino acids: CASSLERDRVDTF. Variable domain in full (rest from reference TRBV7-2 and TRBJ1-2): GAGVSQSPSNKVTEKGKDVELRCDPISGHTALYWYRQSLGQGLEFLIYFQGNSAPDKSGLPSDRFSAERTGGSVSTLTIQRTQQEDSAVYLCASSLERDRVDTFGSGTRLTVV.

The chain recombines TRBV29-1 with TRBJ1-1, with D perhaps TRBD1 (5 bases). Germline V gene sequence: CDR1 SQVTM, CDR2 ANQGSEA. The germline V and J ends were trimmed by 4 bases and 8 bases, with 11 bases remaining between them. The CDR3 has 11 amino acids. In nucleotides, the CDR3 is TGCAGCGTTGCTAGAAGGGACGAAGCTTTCTTT. Protein sequence: CSVARRDEAFF.

In the case of this clonotype: A read error is likely, as this CDR3 ends without the conserved phenylalanine or tryptophan. The chain is built from TRBV14 and TRBJ2-7; unclear D gene. The CDR3 is 17 amino acids. V was trimmed by 0 bases and J by 6 bases, leaving 21 bases between them. Germline CDR1 and CDR2: SGHDN and FVKESK. The chain's CDR3 is CASSQDPLRFGDIEQYL. DNA of the CDR3: TGTGCCAGCAGCCAAGACCCACTGAGATTTGGGGATATCGAGCAGTACCTC.

The rearrangement joins TRBV25-1 to TRBJ2-3; 8 nucleotides match TRBD2. The V segment lost 2 bases and the J segment 2 bases; nucleotides outside the gene matches: 15. The CDR3 is 19 amino acids. CDR1 is MGHDK, CDR2 SYGVNS, per germline. The CDR3 nucleotides read TGTGCCAGCAGTGAAGTTTCCCCTTGGCGGGAGGTTATCACAGATACGCAGTATTTT. Translated, it gives CASSEVSPWREVITDTQYF.

This clonotype occurred a few times. The chain combines TRBV29-1 with TRBJ1-1, with a weak D call TRBD1 (6 bases). The V and J ends lost 5 bases and 1 base respectively, with 14 bases between them. The germline V gene has CDR1 SQVTM and CDR2 ANQGSEA. The CDR3 consists of 14 residues. CDR3 residues: CSVILGTTNTEAFF. The CDR3 bases are TGCAGCGTTATACTCGGGACAACGAACACTGAAGCTTTCTTT. Based on the CDR3 plus reference TRBV29-1 and TRBJ1-1, the full variable domain is SAVISQKPSRDICQRGTSLTIQCQVDSQVTMMFWYRQQPGQSLTLIATANQGSEATYESGFVIDKFPISRPNLTFSTLTVSNMSPEDSSIYLCSVILGTTNTEAFFGQGTRLTVV.

The chain couples TRBV5-1 to TRBJ2-1, with 8 positions matching TRBD2. This CDR3 contains 15 residues. Germline assignment: CDR1 SGHRS and CDR2 YFSETQ. Unmatched junction bases numbered 10, after V lost 4 bases and J lost 7 bases. The CDR3 reads CASSHGLARPNEQFF. The DNA for the CDR3 is TGCGCCAGCAGCCACGGACTAGCCCGGCCAAATGAGCAGTTCTTC.

The CDR3 loop reads CASSLGSGRSYGYTF. CDR3 nucleotides: TGTGCCAGCAGTTTGGGGTCGGGCCGAAGCTATGGCTACACCTTC. The J gene is TRBJ1-2, the V gene TRBV12-3 or TRBV12-4, with D unresolved. The V end was cut by 3 bases, the J end by 4 bases, with 15 bases between. This CDR3 has 15 amino acids.

The chain is built from TRBV20-1 and TRBJ2-7; 12 nucleotides align to TRBD2. The germline V gene has CDR1 DFQATT and CDR2 SNEGSKA (reference sequence). With 7 bases clipped from V and 3 bases from J, the junction kept 7 bases outside the gene matches. The CDR3 has 14 amino acids. For the CDR3, the DNA is TGCAGTGGGACTAGCGGGGAGCTATTCTACGAGCAGTACTTC. Its protein is CSGTSGELFYEQYF.

This chain joins TRBV6-4 and TRBJ2-3; D gene unclear. Germline CDR1 reads MRHNA; CDR2 reads SNTAGT. Trimming left V 8 bases short and J 8 bases short, with 20 bases between. CDR3 length equals 14 residues. In DNA form, the CDR3 reads TGTGCCAGCGGCTTGGTTGGCCACTTCGCTACGCAGTATTTT. Protein product: CASGLVGHFATQYF.

Worth noting for this clonotype: The junction and the germline gene differ at one end; a read error may be behind it. The V gene is TRBV24-1, the J gene TRBJ2-4; D may be TRBD1 or TRBD2 (6 bases each). The length of the CDR3 is 15 residues. CDR1 is KGHDR and CDR2 is SFDVKD in the germline V gene. CDR3 in amino acids: CAASRGLLAKNIQYF. As DNA, the CDR3 is TGTGCCGCCAGTCGGGGGCTACTAGCCAAAAACATTCAGTACTTC.

This clonotype appeared a single time. The rearrangement links TRBV5-4 to TRBJ2-7; D gene uncertain. Trimming pared 4 bases from V and 4 bases from J, leaving 12 bases between. The CDR3 loop spans 13 amino acids. In germline, CDR1 is SGHNT, CDR2 YYREEE (reference sequence). The CDR3 spells CASSDLGFYEQYF. In nucleotides, the CDR3 is TGTGCCAGCAGCGACCTGGGGTTTTACGAGCAGTACTTC.

This clonotype was counted between two and nine times. The rearrangement uses TRBV27 and TRBJ1-5; unclear D gene. Germline loops: CDR1 MNHEY, CDR2 SMNVEV (reference sequence). The length of the CDR3 is 13 residues. Trimming removed 3 bases from V and 5 bases from J, with 8 bases in between. In nucleotides, the CDR3 is TGTGCCAGCAGTTTGGCCCGCGATCAGCCCCAGCATTTT. The encoded protein is CASSLARDQPQHF.

This chain joins TRBV28 and TRBJ1-5; D gene unclear. Trimming left V 8 bases short and J 1 base short, with 9 bases between. Germline V CDR1 and CDR2: MDHEN, SYDVKM. This CDR3 region has 13 residues. CDR3 region: CASWSRSNQPQHF. The CDR3 DNA is TGTGCCAGCTGGTCAAGAAGCAATCAGCCCCAGCATTTT.